This record covers a single TCR beta chain. Its specific antigen is unknown. Per-base qualities were not stored, and no clone one base away is much larger. This sample stems from a study of beta chain features in type 1 diabetes (dated by TCRdb to 2017 to 2018). Concerning the study at large: Mean age, gender distribution, total cell number and subset yield were not different between patients and healthy donors. A total of 107,917,701 sorted cells were examined across all samples, and a strong correlation was observed between cell number per subset and RNA yield. The study compared the TCRB repertoires of sorted circulating CD4+ T cell subsets in recently diagnosed type 1 diabetes patients with those in matched healthy donors. Whereas all 30 or so donors provided naive and central memory subsets, regulatory and stem cell-like memory subsets were isolated from just 8 patients and roughly eight healthy donors.

Each donor gave one peripheral blood draw, averaging roughly 120 mL, which was collected into heparinised tubes. A BD FACSAria II and a panel including CD45RO, CCR7, CD25, CD127, CD95 and CD27 were used to sort naive, central memory, regulatory and stem cell-like memory CD4+ T cells. Purity was above 95% for every sorted population. Right away, PBMCs were isolated by Lymphoprep density gradient centrifugation and were stained directly, with no culture step. So that batch effects would be minimized, each experiment stained and sorted samples in pairs, pairing one healthy donor with one patient. The entire isolated RNA was reverse transcribed using the High Capacity cDNA Reverse Transcription Kit, and thus expressed TCRB transcripts were sequenced. Deep immunoSEQ sequencing was applied to naive, central memory and regulatory T cell samples, giving an average of roughly 3.5 million total reads per sample. After sorted cells were lysed in RLT buffer, RNA was extracted with DNase-treated RNeasy Micro or Mini kits, with the choice depending on cell number. Each cell subset was processed on its own to prevent cross-contamination, while patient and healthy donor samples were processed together. The immunoSEQ multiplex PCR was used to amplify TCRB sequences from cDNA, yielding 87-bp fragments that span the CDR3 region. Sequencing of the amplicons was performed on the Illumina HiSeq platform. On the authors' methods: Synthetic template baselines were used to correct PCR bias computationally, reads within Hamming distance 2 were collapsed together, and singletons that could not be merged were discarded. Reads were aligned against IMGT so that V, D and J genes, CDR3 length and insertions or deletions at six rearrangement sites could be assigned. Clonotype counts were normalized to sorted cell number within each subset before computing true diversity and Gini coefficients with the tcR R package. The overlap coefficient, calculated on TCRB nucleotide sequences, was used to quantify repertoire sharing. Out-of-frame TCRB sequences from naive cells were analyzed to stand in for the pre-selection repertoire. The table was pulled from immuneACCESS by TCRdb, which kept in-frame rearrangements only. Such tables lose some clones; where checked, under half of the loss comes from unresolved V genes, and the rest has no known cause. D and trimming come from the DNA, and the V and J calls and clone size come from that table. The sample table records 200,000 to 250,000 clones; about 71% of these occur just once. About 0.05% of the sample is in the top ten clones.

Broad study findings and their caveats: At VDJ recombination sites, patients with type 1 diabetes made fewer insertions and deleted more nucleotides, a pattern implying thymic rearrangement abnormalities. In all four CD4+ subsets, TCRB CDR3 length was moderately but significantly shorter in type 1 diabetes patients. Naive, central memory and regulatory TCRB repertoires appeared to be more alike among patients than among healthy donors. Only small numbers of individuals were included in the HLA sub-analyses, which left unresolved whether HLA type had any influence on TCRB rearrangement. Sequencing cDNA rather than genomic DNA could over-represent highly expressing activated cells, although activation and CD3 levels did not differ between groups. Shorter templates might be favored by PCR, yet because patient and control samples were amplified and corrected together, any such skew would affect both groups equally.

Specimen: naive CD4+ T cells from blood. Interpreted using the paper, the cell subset or site label stands for: true naive CD4+ T cells. The clonotype was recovered from a young man in good health.

The CDR3 protein: CATQDRGNSPLHF. The nucleotide sequence is TGTGCCACCCAGGACAGGGGTAATTCACCCCTCCACTTT. The rearrangement joined TRBV27 to TRBJ1-6, and TRBD1 matches 9 of the central bases. CDR1 and CDR2 are read off the germline V gene (reference sequence) as MNHEY and SMNVEV. The CDR3 numbers 13 residues from cysteine through phenylalanine. Of all the DNA, just the CDR3 is kept, 39 bases in frame from base 1. Trimming removed 10 bases from V and 6 bases from J; the gene matches leave 4 bases unexplained.